The 21 T cell receptor beta chains below were found in one sample sequenced in a study of identical twins. One entry per CDR3 protein, called by TCRdb with MiXCR from the 5' RACE reads. This sample has some 1,600,000 distinct CDR3 sequences, with 25% to 35% found just once. The specimen was cord blood. The source is a newborn girl in good health.

The chain recombines TRBV23-1 with TRBJ2-1, with a weak D call TRBD2 (6 bases). TRBV23-1 belongs to the ORF category, with a function that is uncertain. The CDR3 contains 15 residues. Deletions cut 3 bases from V and 4 bases from J, with 13 bases between. CDR3 in DNA: TGCGCCAGCAGTCATTTCCCAGGGACTTACAATGAGCAGTTCTTC. Its protein is CASSHFPGTYNEQFF.

This sequence joins TRBV27 and TRBJ2-3; no reliable D call. V lost 7 bases and J lost 1, with 12 bases in between. The CDR3 extends over 14 amino acids. Per the germline V gene, CDR1 is MNHEY and CDR2 is SMNVEV (reference sequence). The CDR3 DNA follows: TGTGCCAGCAAGACGACTCGGGGCACAGATACGCAGTATTTT. Translated: CASKTTRGTDTQYF.

This rearrangement joins TRBV20-1 to TRBJ2-1; 8 positions match TRBD2. Germline V gene lookup returns CDR1 DFQATT and CDR2 SNEGSKA (reference sequence). This CDR3 comprises 14 residues. With V trimmed by 6 bases and J by 4 bases, 8 bases remained unmatched. The CDR3 sequence is CSAQQRGTYNEQFF. In DNA, the CDR3 is TGCAGTGCCCAACAGCGGGGGACTTACAATGAGCAGTTCTTC.

The chain recombines TRBV2 with TRBJ1-2; a weak D match, TRBD1 (5 bases). Trimming cost V 1 base and J 2 bases, with 17 bases left between them. Germline values: CDR1 SNHLY, CDR2 FYNNEI. The CDR3 is 17 amino acids. For the CDR3, the DNA is TGTGCCAGCAGTGAAGATTTGTCGGCAGGGAAAAACTATGGCTACACCTTC. It encodes CASSEDLSAGKNYGYTF.

For this clonotype: One junction end disagrees with the germline gene, perhaps due to a read error. The V and J genes are TRBV6-1 and TRBJ2-7, with 7 nucleotides matching TRBD1. This CDR3 has 14 residues. The germline V gene has CDR1 MNHNS and CDR2 SASEGT. The CDR3 spells CASRDRSVSCEQYF. DNA for the CDR3: TGTGCCAGCAGGGACAGGTCCGTATCCTGCGAGCAGTACTTC.

This clonotype showed up just a few times. The chain links TRBV5-6 to TRBJ2-6; D may match TRBD1 or TRBD2 (5 bases each). V lost 1 base and J 2 bases, leaving 10 bases between the germline ends. The CDR3 has 16 residues. CDR1 is SGHDT, CDR2 YYEEEE, per germline. CDR3 residues: CASSLRGVPGANVLTF. CDR3 in DNA: TGTGCCAGCAGCTTGAGAGGGGTACCTGGGGCCAACGTCCTGACTTTC.

The V call is TRBV7-9, the J call TRBJ1-1, with D uncertain. This CDR3 comprises 14 residues. The V gene lost 5 bases and the J gene lost 0 bases, with 10 bases spanning the gap. Germline V gene sequence: CDR1 SEHNR, CDR2 FQNEAQ (reference sequence). The CDR3 spells CASSRNTLNTEAFF. The CDR3 region has the DNA TGTGCCAGCAGCCGAAACACGCTGAACACTGAAGCTTTCTTT.

A word on this clonotype: At one end, the junction sequence differs from germline, possibly due to a read error. The gene calls are TRBV20-1 and TRBJ2-3; maybe TRBD2 (5 bases). The CDR3 has 12 residues. From germline, CDR1 is DFQATT and CDR2 SNEGSKA (reference sequence). CDR3 loop: CSASGSTDTHYF. CDR3 DNA sequence: TGCAGTGCAAGCGGAAGCACAGATACGCACTATTTT.

The chain combines TRBV2 with TRBJ1-1; D is unclear. Trimming shortened V by 11 bases and J by 0 bases, and 16 bases separated the two germline ends. The CDR3 extends over 14 amino acids. In germline, CDR1 is SNHLY, CDR2 FYNNEI. The CDR3 DNA reads as TGTGCCGGGTCACCCGGGAGCGTGAACACTGAAGCTTTCTTT. Translated: CAGSPGSVNTEAFF.

As to this clonotype: The germline gene is not matched at one end of the junction; a read error may be the cause. The chain uses TRBV9 and TRBJ2-3, with 7 bases aligning to TRBD1. CDR1 SGDLS and CDR2 YYNGEE come from the germline V gene. This CDR3 is 15 amino acids long. CDR3 in amino acids: CASSEPGGWTGTQYF. The CDR3 region has the DNA TGTGCCAGCAGCGAACCAGGAGGATGGACAGGTACGCAGTATTTT.

V gene TRBV28 combines with J gene TRBJ2-1, with D perhaps TRBD1 or TRBD2 (6 bases each). Per the germline V gene, CDR1 is MDHEN and CDR2 is SYDVKM. CDR3 length: 17 amino acids. V was cut by 3 bases and J by 4 bases, with 19 bases left in between. In nucleotides, the CDR3 is TGTGCCAGCAGTTTGCAACTCGGGGGCGCGGGGTACAATGAGCAGTTCTTC. It translates to CASSLQLGGAGYNEQFF. The whole variable domain, filled in from reference TRBV28 and TRBJ2-1, reads DVKVTQSSRYLVKRTGEKVFLECVQDMDHENMFWYRQDPGLGLRLIYFSYDVKMKEKGDIPEGYSVSREKKERFSLILESASTNQTSMYLCASSLQLGGAGYNEQFFGPGTRLTVL.

This clonotype was seen a handful of times. The chain uses TRBV20-1 and TRBJ2-1; D might be TRBD2 (6 bases). The CDR3 runs 16 residues. Trimming took 0 bases from V and 4 from J, leaving 16 bases between them. Germline CDR1 and CDR2: DFQATT and SNEGSKA (reference sequence). The CDR3 DNA sequence: TGCAGTGCTAGAGACCCCGCGGTAGCGGCTTACAATGAGCAGTTCTTC. As protein: CSARDPAVAAYNEQFF.

The chain recombines TRBV4-2 with TRBJ2-3; no reliable D call. V was pared by 0 bases and J by 4 bases, with 20 bases between. CDR3 length: 18 residues. The V gene's germline CDR1 is LGHNA and CDR2 YNFKEQ. DNA of the CDR3: TGTGCCAGCAGCCAAGATACATTGGAGACTCCAAGGTCAGATACGCAGTATTTT. Encoded protein: CASSQDTLETPRSDTQYF.

The chain is built from TRBV18 and TRBJ1-1; D perhaps matches TRBD1 (5 bases). Germline CDR1 KGHSH, CDR2 LQKENI. The CDR3 is 15 amino acids. The V end was cut by 2 bases, the J end by 4 bases, with 14 bases between. The CDR3 sequence: CASSPGQFGGTEAFF. Here the CDR3 DNA reads TGTGCCAGCTCACCAGGACAATTCGGGGGCACTGAAGCTTTCTTT.

The sample holds a few counts of this clonotype. This chain joins TRBV27 and TRBJ2-7, with TRBD2 identical over 11 bases. Germline CDR1 and CDR2: MNHEY and SMNVEV (reference sequence). J lost 7 bases, V lost 2 bases, and 10 bases had no gene match. The CDR3 extends over 16 amino acids. The CDR3 sequence is CASSLLAGGMYNEQYF. In DNA, the CDR3 is TGTGCCAGCAGTTTACTAGCGGGAGGTATGTACAATGAGCAGTACTTC.

The chain employs TRBV11-2 and TRBJ2-3; TRBD2 is a possible D gene (7 bases). Trimming left V 1 base short and J 1 base short, with 21 bases between. There are 19 residues in the CDR3. Germline V gives CDR1 SGHAT, CDR2 FQNNGV. CDR3 in DNA: TGTGCCAGCAGCTTAGCTCATAGGGGGGGGGCAGGGGGCACAGATACGCAGTATTTT. This translates into CASSLAHRGGAGGTDTQYF. The whole variable domain, filled in from reference TRBV11-2 and TRBJ2-3, reads EAGVAQSPRYKIIEKRQSVAFWCNPISGHATLYWYQQILGQGPKLLIQFQNNGVVDDSQLPKDRFSAERLKGVDSTLKIQPAKLEDSAVYLCASSLAHRGGAGGTDTQYFGPGTRLTVL.

The table lists this clonotype with a few counts. The chain couples TRBV6-2 or TRBV6-3 to TRBJ2-1; 8 nucleotides align to TRBD2. V trimming: 2 bases; J trimming: 4 bases; junction bases outside the gene matches: 1. CDR3 size: 14 residues. Germline V lookup: CDR1 MNHEY, CDR2 SVGEGT. CDR3 DNA sequence: TGTGCCAGCAGTTACATAGCGGGGTACAATGAGCAGTTCTTC. Its protein product is CASSYIAGYNEQFF.

This rearrangement joins TRBV6-6 to TRBJ2-1; 8 bases line up with TRBD2. Germline CDR1 MNHNY, CDR2 SVGAGI (reference sequence). The CDR3 is made up of 16 amino acids. Unmatched junction bases numbered 5, after V lost 0 bases and J lost 4 bases. CDR3 nucleotides: TGTGCCAGCAGTTACTCGTCTAGCGGGCCATACAATGAGCAGTTCTTC. Protein sequence: CASSYSSSGPYNEQFF.

This chain connects TRBV3-1 to TRBJ2-3, with 8 bases matching TRBD2. Trimming at V came to 0 bases and at J to 7 bases, leaving 6 bases not matched to a gene. Per the germline V gene, CDR1 is LGHDT and CDR2 is YNNKEL (reference sequence). This CDR3 contains 15 residues. CDR3 DNA sequence: TGTGCCAGCAGCCAAGAAGCGGGAGAGTGGAATACGCAGTATTTT. Translation gives CASSQEAGEWNTQYF.

J is TRBJ1-2 and V is TRBV9; 9 bases align to TRBD1. The junction had 10 bases not matched to a gene; V was cut back by 0 bases and J by 4 bases. This CDR3 has 17 amino acids. Germline assignment: CDR1 SGDLS and CDR2 YYNGEE. The CDR3 spells CASSVEEEGQGSYGYTF. CDR3 nucleotide sequence: TGTGCCAGCAGCGTAGAGGAGGAGGGACAGGGAAGCTATGGCTACACCTTC.

V usage is TRBV7-9 and J usage is TRBJ2-4; 11 nucleotides line up with TRBD2. V shed 3 bases and J 0 bases; nucleotides not matched to a gene: 10. Germline CDR1 and CDR2: SEHNR and FQNEAQ (reference sequence). There are 19 residues in the CDR3. CDR3 sequence: CASSFSTSGAPLAKNIQYF. The CDR3 nucleotides read TGTGCCAGCAGCTTTTCGACTAGCGGGGCCCCATTAGCCAAAAACATTCAGTACTTC.